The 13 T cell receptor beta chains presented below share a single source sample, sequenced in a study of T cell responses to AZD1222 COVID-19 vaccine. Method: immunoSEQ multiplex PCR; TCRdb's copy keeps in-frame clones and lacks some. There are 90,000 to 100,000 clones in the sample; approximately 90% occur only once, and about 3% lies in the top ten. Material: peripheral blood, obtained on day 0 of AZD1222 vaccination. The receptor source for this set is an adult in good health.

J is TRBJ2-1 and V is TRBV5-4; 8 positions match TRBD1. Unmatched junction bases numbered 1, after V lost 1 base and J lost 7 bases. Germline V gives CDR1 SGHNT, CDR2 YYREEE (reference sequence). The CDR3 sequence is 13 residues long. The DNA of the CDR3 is TGTGCCAGCAGCTTGCAGGGGGCGAATGAGCAGTTCTTC. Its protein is CASSLQGANEQFF.

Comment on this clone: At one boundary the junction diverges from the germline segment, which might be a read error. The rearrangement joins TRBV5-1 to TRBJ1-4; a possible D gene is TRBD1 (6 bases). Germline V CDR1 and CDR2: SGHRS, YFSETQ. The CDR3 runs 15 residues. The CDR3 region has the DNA TGTGCCAGCAGCGTGAGCGCGGGGGCGGGTGAAAAACTGTTTTTT. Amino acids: CASSVSAGAGEKLFF.

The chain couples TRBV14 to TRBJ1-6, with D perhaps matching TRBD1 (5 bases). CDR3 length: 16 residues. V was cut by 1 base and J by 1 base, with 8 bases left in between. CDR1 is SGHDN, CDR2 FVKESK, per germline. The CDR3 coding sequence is TGTGCCAGCAGCCAAGGGGGGAGGTCCTATAATTCACCCCTCCACTTT. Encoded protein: CASSQGGRSYNSPLHF.

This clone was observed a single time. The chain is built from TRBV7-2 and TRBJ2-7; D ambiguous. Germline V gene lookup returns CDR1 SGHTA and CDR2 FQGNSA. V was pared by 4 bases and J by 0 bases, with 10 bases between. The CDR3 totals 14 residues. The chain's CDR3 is CASSWQSSSYEQYV. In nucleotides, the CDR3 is TGTGCCAGCAGCTGGCAGAGTAGCTCCTACGAGCAGTACGTC.

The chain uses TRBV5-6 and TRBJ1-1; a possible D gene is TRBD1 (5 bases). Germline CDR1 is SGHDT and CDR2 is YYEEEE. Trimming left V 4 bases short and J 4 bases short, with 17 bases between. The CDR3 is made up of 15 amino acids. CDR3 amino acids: CASSMKTVFRTEAFF. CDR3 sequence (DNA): TGTGCCAGCAGCATGAAGACAGTTTTTCGCACTGAAGCTTTCTTT.

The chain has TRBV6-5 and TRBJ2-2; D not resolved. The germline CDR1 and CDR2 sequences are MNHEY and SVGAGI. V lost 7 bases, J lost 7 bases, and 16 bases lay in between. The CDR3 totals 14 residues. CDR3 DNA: TGTGCCAGCACCCCTGTAGTTACGTTCGGGGAGCTGTTTTTT. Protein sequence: CASTPVVTFGELFF.

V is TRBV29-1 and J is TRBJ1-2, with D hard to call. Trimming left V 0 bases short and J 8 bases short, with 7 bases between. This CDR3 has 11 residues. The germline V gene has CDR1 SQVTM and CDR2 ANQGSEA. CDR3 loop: CSVEERLGYTF. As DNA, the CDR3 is TGCAGCGTTGAAGAAAGGCTAGGCTACACCTTC.

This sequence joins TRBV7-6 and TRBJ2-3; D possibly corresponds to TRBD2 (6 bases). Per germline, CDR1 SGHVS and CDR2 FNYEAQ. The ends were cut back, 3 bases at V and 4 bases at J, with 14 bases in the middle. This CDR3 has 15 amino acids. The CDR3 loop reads CASSFDSSAADTQYF. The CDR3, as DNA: TGTGCCAGCAGCTTCGATTCTAGCGCAGCAGATACGCAGTATTTT.

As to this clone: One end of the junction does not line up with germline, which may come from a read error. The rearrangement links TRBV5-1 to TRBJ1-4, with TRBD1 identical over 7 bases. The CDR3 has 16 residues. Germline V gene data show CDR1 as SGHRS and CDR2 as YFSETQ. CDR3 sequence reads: CASSLMAGGVNEKLFF. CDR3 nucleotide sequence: TGTGCCAGCAGCTTAATGGCAGGGGGTGTAAATGAAAAACTGTTTTTT. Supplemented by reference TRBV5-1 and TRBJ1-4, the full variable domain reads KAGVTQTPRYLIKTRGQQVTLSCSPISGHRSVSWYQQTPGQGLQFLFEYFSETQRNKGNFPGRFSGRQFSNSRSEMNVSTLELGDSALYLCASSLMAGGVNEKLFFGSGTQLSVL.

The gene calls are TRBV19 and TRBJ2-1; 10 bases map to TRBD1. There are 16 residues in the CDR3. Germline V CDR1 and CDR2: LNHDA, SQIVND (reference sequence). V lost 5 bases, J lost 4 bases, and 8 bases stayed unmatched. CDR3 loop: CASSPPGQGRYNEQFF. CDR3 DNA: TGTGCCAGTAGTCCCCCGGGACAGGGGCGTTACAATGAGCAGTTCTTC.

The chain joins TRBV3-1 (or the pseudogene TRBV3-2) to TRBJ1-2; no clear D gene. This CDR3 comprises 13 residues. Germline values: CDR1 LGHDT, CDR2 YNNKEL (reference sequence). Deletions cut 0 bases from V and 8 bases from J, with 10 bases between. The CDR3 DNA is TGTGCCAGCAGCCAAGAGGGGTTCAGGGGCTACACCTTC. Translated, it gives CASSQEGFRGYTF.

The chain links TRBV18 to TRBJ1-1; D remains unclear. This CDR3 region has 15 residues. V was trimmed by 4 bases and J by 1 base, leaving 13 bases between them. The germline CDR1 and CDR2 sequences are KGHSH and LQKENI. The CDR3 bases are TGTGCCAGCTCACTGGGTTCGGGAGGGAACACTGAAGCTTTCTTT. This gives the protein CASSLGSGGNTEAFF.

CDR3 amino acids: CATSARTSGRWEETQYF. The CDR3 nucleotides read TGTGCCACCAGTGCCCGGACTAGCGGGAGGTGGGAGGAGACCCAGTACTTC. This chain links TRBV24-1 with TRBJ2-5; 14 nucleotides line up with TRBD2. CDR3 length: 17 amino acids. The germline gives CDR1 KGHDR, CDR2 SFDVKD. Germline trimming cut 5 bases from V and 5 bases from J; bases unmatched to any gene: 9.